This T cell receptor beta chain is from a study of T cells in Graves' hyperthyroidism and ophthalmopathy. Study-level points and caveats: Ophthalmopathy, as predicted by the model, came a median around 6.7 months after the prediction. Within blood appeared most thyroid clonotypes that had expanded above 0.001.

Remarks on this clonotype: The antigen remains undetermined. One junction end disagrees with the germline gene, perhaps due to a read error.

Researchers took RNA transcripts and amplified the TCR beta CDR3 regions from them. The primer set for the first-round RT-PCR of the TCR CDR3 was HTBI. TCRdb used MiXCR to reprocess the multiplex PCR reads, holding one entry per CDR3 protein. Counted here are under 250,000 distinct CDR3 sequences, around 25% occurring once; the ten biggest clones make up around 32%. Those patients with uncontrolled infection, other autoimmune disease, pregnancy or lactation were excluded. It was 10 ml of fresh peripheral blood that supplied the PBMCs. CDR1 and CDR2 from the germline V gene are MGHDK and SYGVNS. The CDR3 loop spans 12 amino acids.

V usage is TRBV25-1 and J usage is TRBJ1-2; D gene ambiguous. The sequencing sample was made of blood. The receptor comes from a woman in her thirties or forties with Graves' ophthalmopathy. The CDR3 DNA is TGTGCCAGCATCTTTACGGCGTATGGCTACATCTTC. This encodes CASIFTAYGYIF.